This TCR beta chain was captured in a study of early stage breast cancer tumors. In this sample, this clone turned up a few times. Antigen specificity is unknown. The sample contains more than one DNA sequence encoding this CDR3. Notes on the study in general: Blood repertoires resembled normal breast more than tumor. Commonly generated sequences made up most enriched TCRB sequences shared between patients.

Measured with immunoSEQ multiplex PCR; TCRdb has only the in-frame clones, and not every one. The sample contains around 60,000 clones, more than 60% of which appear only once. The CDR3 covers 15 residues. Per the germline V gene, CDR1 is SGHRS and CDR2 is YFSETQ. Trimming took 4 bases from V and 1 from J, leaving 14 bases between them. The chain joins TRBV5-1 to TRBJ1-1; tentative D call: TRBD1 (5 bases). The TCR was taken from a person aged 25 to 45 with breast cancer. The sequenced sample was blood. The CDR3 is CASSLGGTGNTEAFF. The DNA for the CDR3 is TGCGCCAGCAGCCTCGGTGGGACGGGGAACACTGAAGCTTTCTTT.